Presented here are 22 T cell receptor beta chains from one specimen sequenced in a study of graft-versus-host responses after intestinal transplantation. For these receptors, no antigen is known. Measured with immunoSEQ multiplex PCR; TCRdb has only the in-frame clones, and not every one. This sample has some 120,000 clones, with approximately 92% found just once. The input for sequencing was unstimulated CD4+ T cells sorted from spleen or lymph node cells, taken before intestinal transplant. The receptors derive from a human donor who received an intestinal transplant.

V and J are TRBV15 and TRBJ2-5; D is possibly TRBD1 (5 bases). CDR3 length: 14 residues. Germline lookup yields CDR1 LNHNV and CDR2 YYDKDF (reference sequence). The V gene lost 2 bases and the J gene lost 3 bases, with 10 bases spanning the gap. In DNA, the CDR3 is TGTGCCACCAGCAGAAACTCAGGGAAAGAGACCCAGTACTTC. It specifies CATSRNSGKETQYF.

The chain joins TRBV4-1 to TRBJ1-4; D is uncertain. The V end lost 1 base, the J end lost 7 bases, and 16 bases lay between the germline ends. Germline V gives CDR1 MGHRA, CDR2 YSYEKL. The CDR3 loop spans 16 amino acids. The CDR3 DNA reads TGCGCCAGCAGCCAAGTTCCAGGCGGGGATACTGAAAAACTGTTTTTT. Its translation: CASSQVPGGDTEKLFF.

The gene calls are TRBV30 and TRBJ2-7; D tentatively reads TRBD1 or TRBD2 (7 bases each). Trimming cost V 8 bases and J 6 bases, with 26 bases left between them. The germline V gene encodes CDR1 GTSNPN and CDR2 SVGIG (reference sequence). The CDR3 runs to 15 residues. The CDR3 sequence is CAATGRGYFGVEQYF. The CDR3 DNA is TGTGCCGCGACAGGGAGGGGATATTTTGGCGTCGAGCAGTACTTC.

This chain links TRBV5-1 with TRBJ2-2, with 7 bases that match TRBD1. V lost 6 bases and J lost 5; bases outside the gene matches: 4. The CDR3 has 13 amino acids. The V gene's germline CDR1 is SGHRS and CDR2 YFSETQ. CDR3 sequence: CASNKGATGELFF. CDR3 in DNA: TGCGCCAGCAATAAGGGGGCGACCGGGGAGCTGTTTTTT.

The rearrangement uses TRBV27 and TRBJ2-7, with a possible D match to TRBD1 (5 bases). V was pared by 4 bases and J by 5 bases, with 12 bases between. This CDR3 is 13 amino acids long. CDR1 and CDR2 (germline): MNHEY, SMNVEV (reference sequence). CDR3 residues: CASSSRVKNEQYF. The DNA for the CDR3 is TGTGCCAGCAGTTCCAGGGTTAAGAACGAGCAGTACTTC.

The chain recombines TRBV10-2 with TRBJ2-1; D is undetermined. The V end lost 6 bases, the J end lost 6 bases, and 18 bases lay between the germline ends. Germline V gene lookup returns CDR1 WSHSY and CDR2 SAAADI. There are 15 residues in the CDR3. Written as DNA, the CDR3 is TGCGCCAGCAGGGAACGGCCAAACCAAGCCAATGAGCAGTTCTTC. This translates into CASRERPNQANEQFF.

The rearrangement uses TRBV5-1 and TRBJ2-2; D gene uncertain. Trimming stripped 3 bases from V and 3 bases from J, with 9 bases between. CDR3 length equals 14 residues. Germline-derived CDR1 and CDR2 are SGHRS and YFSETQ. CDR3 sequence (DNA): TGCGCCAGCAGCTCAGACCGATACACCGGGGAGCTGTTTTTT. Translated, it gives CASSSDRYTGELFF.

The rearrangement links TRBV6-1 to TRBJ1-2; TRBD1 matches at 8 bases. Germline CDR1 reads MNHNS; CDR2 reads SASEGT. This CDR3 comprises 15 residues. V was pared by 4 bases and J by 1 base, with 5 bases of the junction left unmatched. Here the CDR3 DNA reads TGTGCCAGCAGTGGGACAGGGCGAGATAACTATGGCTACACCTTC. This encodes CASSGTGRDNYGYTF.

The chain couples TRBV7-3 to TRBJ2-7, with 12 bases matching TRBD1. This CDR3 region has 17 residues. Trimming removed 1 base from V and 5 bases from J; junction bases left unmatched: 9. Germline CDR1 SGHTA, CDR2 FQGTGA. CDR3 DNA sequence: TGTGCCAGCAGCTTAAAGGGGGACAGGGGGCGAAAGGACGAGCAGTACTTC. Amino acid sequence: CASSLKGDRGRKDEQYF. Drawing the rest from reference TRBV7-3 and TRBJ2-7, the complete variable domain is GAGVSQTPSNKVTEKGKYVELRCDPISGHTALYWYRQSLGQGPEFLIYFQGTGAADDSGLPNDRFFAVRPEGSVSTLKIQRTERGDSAVYLCASSLKGDRGRKDEQYFGPGTRLTVT.

The chain is built from TRBV7-3 and TRBJ1-2; D is unclear. V shed 6 bases and J shed 6 bases, with 14 bases lying between them. Per germline, CDR1 SGHTA and CDR2 FQGTGA. The CDR3 covers 13 residues. CDR3: CASSREGGDGYTF. The CDR3 DNA sequence: TGTGCCAGCAGTCGCGAGGGCGGAGATGGCTACACCTTC.

CDR3 sequence reads: CASSFRGSGFTIMNTEAFF. Written as DNA, the CDR3 is TGTGCCAGCAGCTTCCGGGGTTCAGGGTTCACAATAATGAACACTGAAGCTTTCTTT. The chain combines TRBV5-6 with TRBJ1-1; possible D gene TRBD1, 5 bases. V lost 2 bases, J lost 0 bases, and 23 bases lay in between. The CDR3 has 19 residues. Germline-derived CDR1 and CDR2 are SGHDT and YYEEEE.

The V and J genes are TRBV6-5 and TRBJ1-2; 7 nucleotides align to TRBD1. The V gene's germline CDR1 is MNHEY and CDR2 SVGAGI. The CDR3 is 12 residues long. The ends lost 6 bases at V and 9 bases at J; junction bases unmatched: 7. The CDR3 region has the DNA TGTGCCAGCAGAGGACCGGGACAGAGCTACACCTTC. Protein product: CASRGPGQSYTF.

The V and J genes are TRBV10-1 and TRBJ2-7, with 8 bases that match TRBD1. V shed 5 bases, J shed 7 bases, and the junction held 10 bases outside the gene matches. The CDR3 is 14 amino acids. Germline loops: CDR1 WNHNN, CDR2 SYGVQD (reference sequence). The CDR3 is CASSPRQGTREQYF. The CDR3 DNA sequence: TGCGCCAGCAGTCCGAGACAGGGGACGAGAGAGCAGTACTTC.

This chain connects TRBV5-4 to TRBJ2-5; D tentatively reads TRBD1 or TRBD2 (5 bases each). Germline V gene data show CDR1 as SGHNT and CDR2 as YYREEE (reference sequence). This CDR3 has 16 residues. Trimming pared 0 bases from V and 5 bases from J, leaving 17 bases between. CDR3 coding DNA: TGTGCCAGCAGCTTGGTGTCCTCTGGGGGAGACGAGACCCAGTACTTC. Protein: CASSLVSSGGDETQYF.

This clone was counted once. The gene calls are TRBV30 and TRBJ2-2; TRBD1 matches at 10 bases. Germline V gene lookup returns CDR1 GTSNPN and CDR2 SVGIG (reference sequence). The CDR3 spans 20 residues. The junction had 17 bases not matched to a gene; V was cut back by 1 base and J by 3 bases. The DNA for the CDR3 is TGTGCCTGGAGTGAGGAAGGAGGACAGGGGGATTCTATTTACACCGGGGAGCTGTTTTTT. The encoded protein is CAWSEEGGQGDSIYTGELFF. Variable domain in full (rest from reference TRBV30 and TRBJ2-2): SQTIHQWPATLVQPVGSPLSLECTVEGTSNPNLYWYRQAAGRGLQLLFYSVGIGQISSEVPQNLSASRPQDRQFILSSKKLLLSDSGFYLCAWSEEGGQGDSIYTGELFFGEGSRLTVL.

The J gene is TRBJ1-6, the V gene TRBV27; 7 nucleotides match TRBD1. Germline V lookup: CDR1 MNHEY, CDR2 SMNVEV (reference sequence). The CDR3 is 16 amino acids. The V gene end was trimmed by 0 bases and the J gene end by 3 bases; junction bases not matched to a gene: 2. The CDR3 spells CASSLSSGGYNSPLHF. CDR3 coding DNA: TGTGCCAGCAGTTTATCGTCAGGGGGCTATAATTCACCCCTCCACTTT.

The DNA for the CDR3 is TGCGCCAGCAGCGGGACAGTTTCCAACACTGAAGCTTTCTTT. It specifies CASSGTVSNTEAFF. This chain uses TRBV5-1 with TRBJ1-1; TRBD1 matches 7 bases. Germline CDR1 and CDR2: SGHRS and YFSETQ. The CDR3 has 14 amino acids. V trimming: 4 bases; J trimming: 2 bases; junction bases outside the gene matches: 5. Based on the CDR3 plus reference TRBV5-1 and TRBJ1-1, the full variable domain is KAGVTQTPRYLIKTRGQQVTLSCSPISGHRSVSWYQQTPGQGLQFLFEYFSETQRNKGNFPGRFSGRQFSNSRSEMNVSTLELGDSALYLCASSGTVSNTEAFFGQGTRLTVV.

The chain carries TRBV15 and TRBJ2-7; 7 bases match TRBD2. J was trimmed by 2 bases and V by 5 bases; bases with no gene match: 6. The germline V gene has CDR1 LNHNV and CDR2 YYDKDF (reference sequence). The CDR3 covers 14 residues. CDR3 amino acids: CATSARAGTYEQYF. The CDR3 nucleotides are TGTGCCACCAGCGCGCGAGCGGGGACCTACGAGCAGTACTTC.

The V call is TRBV10-1, the J call TRBJ2-5, with D tentatively TRBD1 or TRBD2 (6 bases each). The V and J ends lost 6 bases and 4 bases respectively, with 15 bases between them. The CDR3 is 14 amino acids. Looked up from germline, CDR1 is WNHNN and CDR2 is SYGVQD (reference sequence). CDR3 coding DNA: TGCGCCAGCAGCTCGGGGGCCCCTCGAGAGACCCAGTACTTC. It translates to CASSSGAPRETQYF.

CDR3 DNA: TGTGCCAGCAGCGTATCCCAAACAGATACGCAGTATTTT. The encoded protein is CASSVSQTDTQYF. The chain joins TRBV9 to TRBJ2-3; unclear D gene. This CDR3 comprises 13 residues. CDR1 and CDR2 (germline): SGDLS, YYNGEE. Trimming left V 1 base short and J 3 bases short, with 6 bases between.

This clone was counted a single time. The chain carries TRBV4-1 and TRBJ1-1, with D perhaps matching TRBD1 (5 bases). CDR3 length: 13 residues. V lost 7 bases and J 4 bases, leaving 13 bases between the germline ends. Per the germline V gene, CDR1 is MGHRA and CDR2 is YSYEKL. The CDR3 sequence: CASIGQGVTEAFF. The CDR3 DNA is TGCGCCAGCATAGGTCAGGGAGTCACTGAAGCTTTCTTT.

V usage is TRBV15 and J usage is TRBJ1-1; perhaps TRBD1 as D (5 bases). Deletions cut 3 bases from V and 1 base from J, with 9 bases between. Germline CDR1 LNHNV, CDR2 YYDKDF (reference sequence). The CDR3 spans 14 residues. CDR3: CATSRFGGNTEAFF. CDR3 coding DNA: TGTGCCACCAGCAGGTTTGGGGGGAACACTGAAGCTTTCTTT.